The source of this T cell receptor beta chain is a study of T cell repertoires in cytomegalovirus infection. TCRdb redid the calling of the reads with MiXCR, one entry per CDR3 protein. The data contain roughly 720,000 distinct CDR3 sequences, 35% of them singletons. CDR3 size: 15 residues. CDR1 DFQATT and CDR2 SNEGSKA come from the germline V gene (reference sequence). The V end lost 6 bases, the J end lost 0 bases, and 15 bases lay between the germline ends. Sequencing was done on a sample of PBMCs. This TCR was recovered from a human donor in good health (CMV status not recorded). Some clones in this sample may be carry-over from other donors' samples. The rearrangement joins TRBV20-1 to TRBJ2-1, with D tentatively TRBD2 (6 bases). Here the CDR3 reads CSAPYSGYSYNEQFF. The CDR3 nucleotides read TGCAGTGCACCGTATAGCGGTTACTCCTACAATGAGCAGTTCTTC.